This TCR beta chain was identified during a study of blood T cells in healthy people across ages. Study findings and constraints: Unknown donor CMV status possibly confounded expanded clonotype changes.

The sample holds a few counts of this clonotype. Its antigen is undetermined. Alongside a J-beta primer mix, a sample-barcoded 5' primer served in a second PCR lasting roughly 6 to 11 cycles. TCRdb re-derived calls from the 5' RACE reads in MiXCR, one entry per CDR3 protein. This sample has about 1.4 million distinct CDR3 sequences; 59% occur once, and the top ten carry about 6.3%. Input material: blood. This TCR derives from a man aged 18 to 35 in good health.

CDR3 sequence reads: CASSHIAQPDYEQYF. Written as DNA, the CDR3 is TGCGCCAGCAGCCATATCGCCCAACCGGATTACGAGCAGTACTTC. This chain connects TRBV4-3 to TRBJ2-7; the D is unclear. CDR3 length equals 15 residues. Germline V lookup: CDR1 LGHNA, CDR2 YSLEER. V lost 3 bases, J lost 4 bases, and 16 bases lay in between.